Listed here are 15 T cell receptor beta chains from one sample, sequenced in a study of Graves' ophthalmopathy and Graves' hyperthyroidism. Transcripts of RNA were the source for amplifying TCR beta CDR3 regions. First-round RT-PCR with HTBI primers preceded a second-round multiplex PCR. TCRdb used MiXCR to reprocess the multiplex PCR reads, holding one entry per CDR3 protein. The sample lists hundreds of thousands of distinct CDR3 sequences; just over 40% were seen once. The specimen was peripheral blood. The receptors were sampled from an adult man with Graves' ophthalmopathy.

The table lists this clonotype with many counts. The rearrangement links TRBV24-1 to TRBJ2-5; D possibly uses TRBD1 or TRBD2 (6 bases each). Germline V lookup: CDR1 KGHDR, CDR2 SFDVKD. The CDR3 runs to 15 residues. The V and J ends lost 6 bases and 1 base respectively, with 14 bases between them. CDR3 loop: CATSSGQRVQETQYF. CDR3 DNA: TGTGCCACCAGTTCAGGACAGCGGGTCCAAGAGACCCAGTACTTC.

This clonotype was observed a few times. The V call is TRBV6-6, the J call TRBJ2-7; TRBD1 aligns across 11 bases. The V and J ends lost 2 bases and 2 bases, in that order; junction bases with no gene match: 14. CDR1 MNHNY and CDR2 SVGAGI come from the germline V gene (reference sequence). This CDR3 contains 19 residues. DNA for the CDR3: TGTGCCAGCAGTTACATGGGACAGGGGGAGAGACTACCAGCCTACGAGCAGTACTTC. It specifies CASSYMGQGERLPAYEQYF.

Ten or more counts support this clonotype. The genes are TRBV10-3 and TRBJ1-2; maybe TRBD1 (6 bases). CDR3 size: 13 residues. The germline gives CDR1 ENHRY, CDR2 SYGVKD. Trimming stripped 6 bases from V and 3 bases from J, with 11 bases between. The CDR3 loop is CAIRENRDYGYTF. As DNA, the CDR3 is TGTGCCATCAGGGAGAACAGGGACTATGGCTACACCTTC.

This clonotype appeared many times. The V and J genes are TRBV7-9 and TRBJ1-5; D might be TRBD1 (5 bases). Germline V CDR1 and CDR2: SEHNR, FQNEAQ (reference sequence). The germline V and J ends were trimmed by 5 bases and 11 bases, with 19 bases remaining between them. CDR3 size: 14 residues. The CDR3 loop is CASSPDGTSGTQHF. CDR3 in DNA: TGTGCCAGCAGCCCGGACGGGACCTCAGGGACCCAGCATTTT. The variable domain in full, completed from reference TRBV7-9 and TRBJ1-5, reads DTGVSQNPRHKITKRGQNVTFRCDPISEHNRLYWYRQTLGQGPEFLTYFQNEAQLEKSRLLSDRFSAERPKGSFSTLEIQRTEQGDSAMYLCASSPDGTSGTQHFGDGTRLSIL.

In this sample, this clonotype turned up many times. The chain combines TRBV7-9 with TRBJ1-2, with a possible D match to TRBD1 (6 bases). This CDR3 has 15 residues. Germline V gene data show CDR1 as SEHNR and CDR2 as FQNEAQ (reference sequence). The V end was cut by 5 bases, the J end by 0 bases, with 13 bases between. CDR3 sequence: CASSLTTGTNYGYTF. In DNA form, the CDR3 reads TGTGCCAGCAGCCTGACGACAGGAACTAACTATGGCTACACCTTC.

This clonotype came up many times. V gene TRBV9 combines with J gene TRBJ1-4; D is perhaps TRBD1 (5 bases). The germline V gene encodes CDR1 SGDLS and CDR2 YYNGEE. V was clipped by 2 bases and J by 5 bases, with 10 bases between them. This CDR3 has 14 residues. The CDR3 here is CASSVSGGNEKLFF. Written as DNA, the CDR3 is TGTGCCAGCAGCGTCTCCGGGGGGAATGAAAAACTGTTTTTT. The full variable domain, with the rest looked up from reference TRBV9 and TRBJ1-4, is DSGVTQTPKHLITATGQRVTLRCSPRSGDLSVYWYQQSLDQGLQFLIQYYNGEERAKGNILERFSAQQFPDLHSELNLSSLELGDSALYFCASSVSGGNEKLFFGSGTQLSVL.

This clonotype appeared many times. The V gene is TRBV29-1, the J gene TRBJ1-2; D is unresolved. The CDR3 spans 13 residues. The germline V gene has CDR1 SQVTM and CDR2 ANQGSEA. The V end was cut by 2 bases, the J end by 2 bases, with 9 bases between. The CDR3 protein is CSVEPGLNYGYTF. The CDR3 bases are TGCAGCGTTGAACCCGGACTAAACTATGGCTACACCTTC.

In the case of this clonotype: Since a much larger clone is just one base distant, this may be a read error. The V call is TRBV5-6, the J call TRBJ1-4; D is unclear. The germline V gene encodes CDR1 SGHDT and CDR2 YYEEEE. CDR3 length: 14 amino acids. This CDR3 is CAGSLYSSDEKLFF. CDR3 nucleotides: TGTGCCGGCAGCCTTTACAGCTCCGATGAAAAACTGTTTTTT.

This clonotype was counted ten times or more. The gene calls are TRBV3-1 and TRBJ1-2; D is unresolved. The CDR3 covers 14 residues. Germline CDR1 LGHDT, CDR2 YNNKEL (reference sequence). V was shortened by 1 base and J by 6 bases, with 12 bases between the two germline ends. This chain's CDR3 is CASSQGAGSNGYTF. DNA of the CDR3: TGTGCCAGCAGCCAAGGGGCAGGCAGCAATGGCTACACCTTC.

This clonotype was counted a few times. The rearrangement uses TRBV7-9 and TRBJ2-2; TRBD1 or TRBD2 may be the D gene (6 bases each). V was trimmed by 3 bases and J by 4 bases, leaving 12 bases between them. Germline values: CDR1 SEHNR, CDR2 FQNEAQ (reference sequence). The CDR3 is 15 residues long. The CDR3 loop is CASSLVGGSTGELFF. In nucleotides, the CDR3 is TGTGCCAGCAGCTTGGTGGGGGGCTCCACCGGGGAGCTGTTTTTT.

Many counts were recorded for this clonotype. CDR3 residues: CSVEAGHYGYTF. Written as DNA, the CDR3 is TGCAGCGTTGAGGCAGGGCACTATGGCTACACCTTC. This chain links TRBV29-1 with TRBJ1-2, with D possibly being TRBD1 (5 bases). Trimming left V 3 bases short and J 3 bases short, with 8 bases between. This CDR3 has 12 residues. CDR1 and CDR2 from the germline V gene are SQVTM and ANQGSEA. Based on the CDR3 plus reference TRBV29-1 and TRBJ1-2, the full variable domain is SAVISQKPSRDICQRGTSLTIQCQVDSQVTMMFWYRQQPGQSLTLIATANQGSEATYESGFVIDKFPISRPNLTFSTLTVSNMSPEDSSIYLCSVEAGHYGYTFGSGTRLTVV.

In its sample, this clonotype was seen many times. The V and J genes are TRBV5-1 and TRBJ1-6, with 8 bases identical to TRBD1. This CDR3 spans 15 amino acids. Germline V gene sequence: CDR1 SGHRS, CDR2 YFSETQ. Trimming took 6 bases from V and 6 from J; bases not matched to a gene: 8. CDR3 in amino acids: CASKTGTGVNSPLHF. CDR3 sequence (DNA): TGCGCCAGCAAGACAGGGACAGGAGTTAATTCACCCCTCCACTTT.

For this clonotype: A much larger clone sits a single nucleotide away, making a read error possible. J is TRBJ1-2 and V is TRBV7-3; 8 bases align to TRBD1. The CDR3 consists of 13 residues. The germline V gene encodes CDR1 SGHTA and CDR2 FQGTGA. This CDR3 reads CARSYTGGGGYTF. CDR3 DNA sequence: TGTGCCCGCAGCTATACAGGGGGTGGTGGCTACACCTTC.

The chain carries TRBV5-8 and TRBJ1-2; 10 bases map to TRBD1. V trimming: 0 bases; J trimming: 7 bases; junction bases outside the gene matches: 6. Germline assignment: CDR1 SGHTS and CDR2 YDEGEE. There are 15 residues in the CDR3. CDR3 DNA: TGTGCCAGCAGCTTGGGCGGGACAGGGGTTGGTGGCTACACCTTC. As protein: CASSLGGTGVGGYTF.

J is TRBJ1-6 and V is TRBV10-3; TRBD1 matches at 9 bases. The J segment lost 10 bases and the V segment lost 6 bases, leaving 7 bases of the junction unmatched. The CDR3 covers 14 residues. Germline lookup yields CDR1 ENHRY and CDR2 SYGVKD. CDR3 amino acids: CAIRLGTGLSPLHF. In DNA, the CDR3 is TGTGCCATCAGGCTAGGGACAGGGCTCTCACCCCTCCACTTT.